Sequencing of this T cell receptor beta chain was carried out in a study of T-cell memory formation after mild COVID-19. The CDR3 spans 16 residues. Germline values: CDR1 SGHRS, CDR2 YFSETQ. Germline trimming cut 7 bases from V and 6 bases from J; bases unmatched to any gene: 12. A single record per CDR3 protein comes from TCRdb applying MiXCR to the 5' RACE reads. In the table there are about 470,000 distinct CDR3 sequences, around a quarter of which are singletons. This sequence originates from an adult woman who had mild COVID-19 (a few samples of this study predate the infection). Cell type and time point are not known. The V call is TRBV5-1, the J call TRBJ2-7; 14 nucleotides match TRBD2. The sequencing sample was made of PBMCs or a T cell subset sorted from them (not recorded which). The CDR3 region is CASRQGGLAGAGEQYF. The CDR3 nucleotides read TGCGCCAGCCGGCAGGGGGGACTAGCGGGAGCAGGCGAGCAGTACTTC.